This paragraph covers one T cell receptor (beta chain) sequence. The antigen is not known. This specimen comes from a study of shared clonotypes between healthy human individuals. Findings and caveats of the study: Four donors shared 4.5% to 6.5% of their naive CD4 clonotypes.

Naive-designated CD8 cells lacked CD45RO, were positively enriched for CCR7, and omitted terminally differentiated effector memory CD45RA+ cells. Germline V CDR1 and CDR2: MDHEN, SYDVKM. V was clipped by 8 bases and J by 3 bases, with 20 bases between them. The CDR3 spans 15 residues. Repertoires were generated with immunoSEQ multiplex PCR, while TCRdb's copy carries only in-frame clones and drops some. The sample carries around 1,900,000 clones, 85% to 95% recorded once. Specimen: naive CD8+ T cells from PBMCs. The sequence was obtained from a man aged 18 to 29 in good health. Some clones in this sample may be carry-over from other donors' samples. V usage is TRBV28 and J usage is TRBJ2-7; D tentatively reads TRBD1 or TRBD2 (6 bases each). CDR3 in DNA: TGTGCCAGCGCACTCGACAGGCTAGCGAACTACGAGCAGTACTTC. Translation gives CASALDRLANYEQYF. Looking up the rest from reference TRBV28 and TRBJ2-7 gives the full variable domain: DVKVTQSSRYLVKRTGEKVFLECVQDMDHENMFWYRQDPGLGLRLIYFSYDVKMKEKGDIPEGYSVSREKKERFSLILESASTNQTSMYLCASALDRLANYEQYFGPGTRLTVT.